This TCR beta chain is from a study of blood T cell repertoires in COVID-19. Across the whole study: Both acute and convalescent COVID-19 samples were obtained from the United States, Italy and Spain. T cells, B-cell-depleted T cells, or PBMCs supplied cDNA or gDNA.

Original handling: Amplification with reference gene primers provided the estimates of nucleated cell counts. Profiled with immunoSEQ multiplex PCR; TCRdb holds only in-frame clones, not every one. D and trimming come from the DNA, and the V and J calls and clone size come from that table. Of about 160,000 clones listed, 70% to 90% were seen once; the top ten hold around 8.1%. Germline lookup yields CDR1 LNHDA and CDR2 SQIVND (reference sequence). The CDR3 extends over 14 amino acids. J lost 1 base, V lost 6 bases, and 3 bases had no gene match. The sample consisted of peripheral blood. This TCR was recovered from a woman between 55 and 75 years old with COVID-19, enrolled during active disease. The chain joins TRBV19 to TRBJ1-1, with 9 positions matching TRBD1. CDR3 amino acids: CASSSGQGNTEAFF. In DNA form, the CDR3 reads TGTGCCAGTAGCTCGGGACAGGGGAACACTGAAGCTTTCTTT.